One sample yielded the 18 T cell receptor beta chains listed below, sequenced in a study of post-analysis software for immune sequencing data. The study's findings and limits: When patients were compared with controls, a handful of TRBV segments were more frequent, TRBV5-6, TRBV5-1 and TRBV20-1 among them.

For these receptors, no antigen is known. Unique molecular identifiers were carried by the TCR beta cDNA libraries. TCRdb fed the PCR reads into MiXCR, producing one record per CDR3 protein. The sample lists roughly 400,000 distinct CDR3 sequences; about 40% were seen once. The sample comprised blood. The receptor set was obtained from a girl aged 2 to 10 with multiple sclerosis.

The CDR3 DNA follows: TGTGCCAGCAGCCAACCCGGGACAGGGGCGGATACGCAGTATTTT. Its translation: CASSQPGTGADTQYF. The chain couples TRBV4-2 to TRBJ2-3; 10 positions match TRBD1. V gave up 2 bases and J gave up 6 bases; unmatched junction bases: 5. Germline CDR1 LGHNA, CDR2 YNFKEQ. The length of the CDR3 is 15 residues.

Only a few counts were recorded for this clonotype. The rearrangement uses TRBV20-1 and TRBJ1-2; D call uncertain. Trimming removed 4 bases from V and 3 bases from J, with 15 bases in between. The CDR3 contains 14 residues. Looked up from germline, CDR1 is DFQATT and CDR2 is SNEGSKA (reference sequence). The CDR3 coding sequence is TGCAGTGCTACCTACCCACCTAGGGACTATGGCTACACCTTC. Translating it yields CSATYPPRDYGYTF.

This sequence joins TRBV29-1 and TRBJ1-1, with 11 positions matching TRBD1. This CDR3 has 15 residues. The ends lost 3 bases at V and 3 bases at J; junction bases unmatched: 6. Germline CDR1 reads SQVTM; CDR2 reads ANQGSEA. The CDR3 sequence is CSVDLWGQGDTEAFF. The CDR3 coding sequence is TGCAGCGTTGATCTCTGGGGACAGGGGGACACTGAAGCTTTCTTT.

The chain carries TRBV20-1 and TRBJ1-1; possible D gene TRBD1, 5 bases. From germline, CDR1 is DFQATT and CDR2 SNEGSKA (reference sequence). The CDR3 length is 13 residues. V was pared by 6 bases and J by 0 bases, with 11 bases between. CDR3 sequence (DNA): TGCAGTGCCACGGGGGACTTGAACACTGAAGCTTTCTTT. It encodes CSATGDLNTEAFF.

This sequence joins TRBV28 and TRBJ2-7; D not resolved. Trimming left V 3 bases short and J 7 bases short, with 13 bases between. The CDR3 has 13 amino acids. CDR1 is MDHEN, CDR2 SYDVKM, per germline. CDR3 residues: CASSFLLHNEQYF. The DNA of the CDR3 is TGTGCCAGCAGTTTTCTACTTCACAATGAGCAGTACTTC.

The V call is TRBV27, the J call TRBJ1-1, with D perhaps TRBD1 (5 bases). The germline V gene has CDR1 MNHEY and CDR2 SMNVEV (reference sequence). This CDR3 is 13 amino acids long. The V gene lost 4 bases and the J gene lost 3 bases, with 9 bases spanning the gap. CDR3 residues: CASSSRGDTEAFF. The CDR3 DNA reads as TGTGCCAGCAGTTCGAGAGGGGACACTGAAGCTTTCTTT.

The chain employs TRBV10-3 and TRBJ2-1; 7 positions agree with TRBD2. CDR3 length equals 13 residues. CDR1 and CDR2 from the germline V gene are ENHRY and SYGVKD. V shed 0 bases, J shed 7 bases, and the junction held 0 bases outside the gene matches. CDR3 nucleotide sequence: TGTGCCATCAGTGAGTCGGGGGGGAATGAGCAGTTCTTC. The encoded protein is CAISESGGNEQFF.

V and J are TRBV15 and TRBJ1-4; tentatively, D is TRBD1 (6 bases). Trimming took 5 bases from V and 5 from J, leaving 9 bases between them. CDR3 length: 13 residues. CDR1 and CDR2 (germline): LNHNV, YYDKDF (reference sequence). Here the CDR3 DNA reads TGTGCCACCAGCGGACAGCTCAATGAAAAACTGTTTTTT. Translated: CATSGQLNEKLFF.

The chain combines TRBV9 with TRBJ2-3; no firm D call. Germline CDR1 reads SGDLS; CDR2 reads YYNGEE. The CDR3 contains 12 residues. V was cut by 0 bases and J by 8 bases, with 7 bases left in between. The CDR3 region is CASSVDPGTQYF. In nucleotides, the CDR3 is TGTGCCAGCAGCGTAGACCCCGGTACGCAGTATTTT.

The rearrangement uses TRBV4-1 and TRBJ1-1, with 10 bases identical to TRBD1. The ends lost 0 bases at V and 3 bases at J; junction bases unmatched: 10. The CDR3 spans 18 residues. Per the germline V gene, CDR1 is MGHRA and CDR2 is YSYEKL. The CDR3 sequence: CASSQERERTGGYTEAFF. CDR3 DNA: TGCGCCAGCAGCCAAGAGCGGGAACGGACAGGGGGTTACACTGAAGCTTTCTTT.

The chain couples TRBV12-3 or TRBV12-4 to TRBJ1-2, with TRBD1 matching over 8 bases. This CDR3 is 13 amino acids long. V was clipped by 5 bases and J by 8 bases; unmatched bases: 7. CDR3 sequence reads: CASSVGQVEGYTF. DNA for the CDR3: TGTGCCAGCAGTGTGGGACAGGTGGAAGGCTACACCTTC.

This chain joins TRBV12-3 or TRBV12-4 and TRBJ1-4, with D uncertain. The length of the CDR3 is 15 residues. V lost 1 base and J 8 bases, leaving 14 bases between the germline ends. The CDR3 reads CASSLGWLGQEKLFF. CDR3 coding DNA: TGTGCCAGCAGTTTAGGGTGGTTGGGCCAGGAAAAACTGTTTTTT.

V gene TRBV6-5 combines with J gene TRBJ2-1, with D possibly being TRBD2 (6 bases). There are 15 residues in the CDR3. Trimming took off 0 bases at V and 5 bases at J, with 11 bases between the two ends. From germline, CDR1 is MNHEY and CDR2 SVGAGI. This chain's CDR3 is CASSYSRLVDNEQFF. The CDR3 region has the DNA TGTGCCAGCAGTTACTCGAGACTAGTCGACAATGAGCAGTTCTTC.

V and J are TRBV20-1 and TRBJ1-6; 7 bases align to TRBD1. In germline, CDR1 is DFQATT, CDR2 SNEGSKA (reference sequence). The J segment lost 6 bases and the V segment lost 2 bases, leaving 7 bases of the junction unmatched. The length of the CDR3 is 15 residues. For the CDR3, the DNA is TGCAGTGCTAGAACAGGGGTTGGGGGTAATTCACCCCTCCACTTT. This codes for CSARTGVGGNSPLHF.

V and J are TRBV12-3 or TRBV12-4 and TRBJ2-1; TRBD1 matches at 8 bases. The CDR3 spans 15 residues. The J segment lost 1 base and the V segment lost 7 bases, leaving 6 bases of the junction unmatched. The CDR3 reads CASNQGASSYNEQFF. For the CDR3, the DNA is TGTGCCAGCAATCAGGGGGCCTCTTCCTACAATGAGCAGTTCTTC.

This clonotype was seen only once. The genes are TRBV7-2 and TRBJ1-2; unclear D gene. The V and J ends lost 1 base and 1 base respectively, with 13 bases between them. The CDR3 spans 16 residues. The V gene's germline CDR1 is SGHTA and CDR2 FQGNSA. CDR3 DNA sequence: TGTGCCAGCAGCTTAGGGGGTGGAGGGAGTAACTATGGCTACACCTTC. It translates to CASSLGGGGSNYGYTF.

The CDR3 DNA reads TGCAGCGTTATCGCCCAGCGGGAAGAACACGAGCAGTACTTC. It is translated as CSVIAQREEHEQYF. The chain uses TRBV29-1 and TRBJ2-7, with 7 bases aligning to TRBD2. The junction had 12 bases not matched to a gene; V was cut back by 5 bases and J by 5 bases. This CDR3 is 14 amino acids long. Germline assignment: CDR1 SQVTM and CDR2 ANQGSEA.

This chain links TRBV29-1 with TRBJ2-2; 7 bases align to TRBD2. Unmatched junction bases numbered 2, after V lost 4 bases and J lost 0 bases. CDR1 and CDR2 (germline): SQVTM, ANQGSEA. The CDR3 totals 14 residues. CDR3 amino acids: CSVVGGANTGELFF. Here the CDR3 DNA reads TGCAGCGTTGTTGGGGGGGCGAACACCGGGGAGCTGTTTTTT.